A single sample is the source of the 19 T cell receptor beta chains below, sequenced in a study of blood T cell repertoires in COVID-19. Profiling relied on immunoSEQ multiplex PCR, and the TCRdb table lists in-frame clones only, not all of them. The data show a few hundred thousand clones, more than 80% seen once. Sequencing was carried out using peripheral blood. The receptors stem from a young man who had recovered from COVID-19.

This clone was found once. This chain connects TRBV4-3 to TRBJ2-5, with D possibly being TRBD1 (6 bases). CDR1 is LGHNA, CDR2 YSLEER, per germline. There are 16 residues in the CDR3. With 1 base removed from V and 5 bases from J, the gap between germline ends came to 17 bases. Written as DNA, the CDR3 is TGCGCCAGCAGCCAAGTGGGGGCCAGCCAGGGGGAGACCCAGTACTTC. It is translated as CASSQVGASQGETQYF.

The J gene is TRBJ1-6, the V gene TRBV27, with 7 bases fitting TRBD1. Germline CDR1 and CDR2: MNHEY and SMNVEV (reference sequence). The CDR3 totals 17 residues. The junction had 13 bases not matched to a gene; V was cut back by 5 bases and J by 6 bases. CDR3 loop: CASSTRQGSFGNSPLHF. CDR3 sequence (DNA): TGTGCCAGCAGTACTAGACAGGGAAGTTTTGGTAATTCACCCCTCCACTTT.

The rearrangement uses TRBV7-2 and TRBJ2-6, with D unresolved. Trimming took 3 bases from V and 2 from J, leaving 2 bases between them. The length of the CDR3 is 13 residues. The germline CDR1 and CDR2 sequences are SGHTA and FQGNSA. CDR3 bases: TGTGCCAGCAGCTTCGCTGGGGCCAACGTCCTGACTTTC. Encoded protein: CASSFAGANVLTF.

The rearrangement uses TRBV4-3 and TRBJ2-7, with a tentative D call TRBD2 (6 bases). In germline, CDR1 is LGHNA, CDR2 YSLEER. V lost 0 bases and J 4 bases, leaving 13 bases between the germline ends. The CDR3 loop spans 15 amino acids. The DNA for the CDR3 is TGCGCCAGCAGCCAAGAACCGGGACTGGGGTACGAGCAGTACTTC. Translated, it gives CASSQEPGLGYEQYF.

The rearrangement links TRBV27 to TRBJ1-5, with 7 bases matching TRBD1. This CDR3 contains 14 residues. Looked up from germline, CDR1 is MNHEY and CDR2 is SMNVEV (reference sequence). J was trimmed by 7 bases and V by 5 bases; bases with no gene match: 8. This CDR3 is CASSDRTGVQPQHF. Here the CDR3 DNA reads TGTGCCAGCAGTGACCGTACAGGGGTACAGCCCCAGCATTTT.

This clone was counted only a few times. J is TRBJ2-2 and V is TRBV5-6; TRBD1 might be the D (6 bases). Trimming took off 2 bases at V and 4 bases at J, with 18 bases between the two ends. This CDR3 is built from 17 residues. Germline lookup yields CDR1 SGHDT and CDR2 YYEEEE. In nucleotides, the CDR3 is TGTGCCAGCAGCTTTTTGTATGGAACAGGGAGCACCGGGGAGCTGTTTTTT. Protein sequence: CASSFLYGTGSTGELFF.

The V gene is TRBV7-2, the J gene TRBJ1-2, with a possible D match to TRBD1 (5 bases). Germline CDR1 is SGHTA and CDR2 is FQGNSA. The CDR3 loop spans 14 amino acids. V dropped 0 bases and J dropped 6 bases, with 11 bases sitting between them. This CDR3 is CASSLAGQGHGYTF. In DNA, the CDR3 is TGTGCCAGCAGCTTAGCTGGGCAGGGTCATGGCTACACCTTC. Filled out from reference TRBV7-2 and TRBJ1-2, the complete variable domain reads GAGVSQSPSNKVTEKGKDVELRCDPISGHTALYWYRQSLGQGLEFLIYFQGNSAPDKSGLPSDRFSAERTGGSVSTLTIQRTQQEDSAVYLCASSLAGQGHGYTFGSGTRLTVV.

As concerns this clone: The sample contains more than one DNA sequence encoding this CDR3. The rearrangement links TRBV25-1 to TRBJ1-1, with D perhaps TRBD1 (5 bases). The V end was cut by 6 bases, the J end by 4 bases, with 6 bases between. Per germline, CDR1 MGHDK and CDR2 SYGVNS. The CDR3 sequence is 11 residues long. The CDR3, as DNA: TGTGCCAGCAGCGGGGGCACTGAAGCTTTCTTT. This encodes CASSGGTEAFF.

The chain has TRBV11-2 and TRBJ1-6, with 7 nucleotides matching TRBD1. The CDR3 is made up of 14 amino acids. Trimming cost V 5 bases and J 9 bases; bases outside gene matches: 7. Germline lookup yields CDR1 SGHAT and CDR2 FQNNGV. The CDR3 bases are TGTGCCAGCAGCCCACAGGGGCCTAGTTCACCCCTCCACTTT. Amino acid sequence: CASSPQGPSSPLHF.

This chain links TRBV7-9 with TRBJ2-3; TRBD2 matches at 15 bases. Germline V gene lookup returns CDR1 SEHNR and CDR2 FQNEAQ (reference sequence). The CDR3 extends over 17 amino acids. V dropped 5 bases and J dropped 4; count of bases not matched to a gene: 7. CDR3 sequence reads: CASSAQGLAGGPDTQYF. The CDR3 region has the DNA TGTGCCAGCAGCGCTCAGGGACTAGCGGGGGGCCCAGATACGCAGTATTTT.

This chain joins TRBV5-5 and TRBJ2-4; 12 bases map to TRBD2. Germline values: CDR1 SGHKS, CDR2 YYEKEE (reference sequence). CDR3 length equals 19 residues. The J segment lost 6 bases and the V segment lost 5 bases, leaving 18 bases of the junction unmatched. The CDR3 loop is CASRQWGLAGGPWGNIQYF. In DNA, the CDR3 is TGTGCCAGCAGACAATGGGGACTAGCGGGCGGGCCCTGGGGAAACATTCAGTACTTC.

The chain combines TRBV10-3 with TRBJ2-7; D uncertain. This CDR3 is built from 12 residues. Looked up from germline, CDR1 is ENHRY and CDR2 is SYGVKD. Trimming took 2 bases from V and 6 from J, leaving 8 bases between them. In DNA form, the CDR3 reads TGTGCCATCAGTGAGCCGGTTGGCGAGCAGTACTTC. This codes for CAISEPVGEQYF.

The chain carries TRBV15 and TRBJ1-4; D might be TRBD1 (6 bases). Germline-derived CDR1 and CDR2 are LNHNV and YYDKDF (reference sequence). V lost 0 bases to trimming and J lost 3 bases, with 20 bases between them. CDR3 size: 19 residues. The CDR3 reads CATSRDGRVGGTPNEKLFF. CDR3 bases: TGTGCCACCAGCAGAGATGGAAGAGTAGGGGGTACACCTAATGAAAAACTGTTTTTT.

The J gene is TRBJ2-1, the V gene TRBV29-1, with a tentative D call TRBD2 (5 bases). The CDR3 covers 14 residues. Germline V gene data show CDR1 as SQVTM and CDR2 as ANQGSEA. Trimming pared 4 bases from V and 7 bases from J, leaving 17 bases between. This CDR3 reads CSVAFAGNLNEQFF. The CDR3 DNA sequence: TGCAGCGTTGCCTTCGCGGGTAATTTGAATGAGCAGTTCTTC.

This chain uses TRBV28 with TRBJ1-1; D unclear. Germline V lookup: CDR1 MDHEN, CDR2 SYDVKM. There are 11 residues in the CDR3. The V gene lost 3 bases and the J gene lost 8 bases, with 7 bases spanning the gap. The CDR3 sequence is CASSFLTEAFF. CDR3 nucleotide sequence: TGTGCCAGCAGTTTTCTGACAGAAGCTTTCTTT.

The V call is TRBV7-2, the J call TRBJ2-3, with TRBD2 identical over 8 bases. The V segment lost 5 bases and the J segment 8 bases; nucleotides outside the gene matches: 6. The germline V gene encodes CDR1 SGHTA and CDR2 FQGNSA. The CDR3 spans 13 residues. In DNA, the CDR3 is TGTGCCAGCAGCCCCGCGGGGGGTGGTACGCAGTATTTT. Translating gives CASSPAGGGTQYF.

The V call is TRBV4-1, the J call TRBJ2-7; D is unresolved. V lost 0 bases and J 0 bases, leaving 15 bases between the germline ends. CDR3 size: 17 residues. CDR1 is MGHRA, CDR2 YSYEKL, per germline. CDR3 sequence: CASSQDSFGGSSYEQYF. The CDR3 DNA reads TGCGCCAGCAGCCAAGATTCGTTCGGCGGAAGCTCCTACGAGCAGTACTTC.

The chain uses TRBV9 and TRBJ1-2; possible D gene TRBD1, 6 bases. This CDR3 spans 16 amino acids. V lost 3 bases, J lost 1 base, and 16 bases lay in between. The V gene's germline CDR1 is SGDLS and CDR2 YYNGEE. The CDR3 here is CASSGYTGTSNYGYTF. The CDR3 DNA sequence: TGTGCCAGCAGCGGATACACAGGGACAAGTAACTATGGCTACACCTTC.

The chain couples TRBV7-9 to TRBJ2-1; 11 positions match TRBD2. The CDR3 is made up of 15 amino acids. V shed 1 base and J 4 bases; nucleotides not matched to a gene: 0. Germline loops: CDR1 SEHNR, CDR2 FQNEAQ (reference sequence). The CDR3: CASSLGTSGYNEQFF. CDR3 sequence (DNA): TGTGCCAGCAGCTTAGGGACTAGCGGGTACAATGAGCAGTTCTTC.